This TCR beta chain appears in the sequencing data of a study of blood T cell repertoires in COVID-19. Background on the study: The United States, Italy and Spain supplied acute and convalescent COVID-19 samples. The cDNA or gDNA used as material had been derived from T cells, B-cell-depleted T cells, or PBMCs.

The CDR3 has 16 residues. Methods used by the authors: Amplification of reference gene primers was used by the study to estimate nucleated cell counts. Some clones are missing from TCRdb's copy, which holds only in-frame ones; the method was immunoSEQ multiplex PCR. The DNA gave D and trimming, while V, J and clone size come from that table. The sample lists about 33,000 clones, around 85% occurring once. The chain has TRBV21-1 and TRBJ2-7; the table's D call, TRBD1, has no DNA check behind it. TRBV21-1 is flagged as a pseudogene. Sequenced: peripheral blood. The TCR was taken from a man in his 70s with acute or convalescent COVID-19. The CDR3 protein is CASSKWDRGFYHEQYF. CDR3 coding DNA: TGTGCCAGCAGCAAATGGGACAGGGGTTTTTACCACGAGCAGTACTTC.